These T cell receptor beta chains were read from a single sample in a study of cytomegalovirus exposure and HLA in healthy donors. The table came from immunoSEQ multiplex PCR; TCRdb's copy has only in-frame clones and leaves some out. Here the sample spans around 96,000 clones, 64% being singletons. Sequencing was done on a sample of PBMCs. The source is a man aged 55 to 70 in good health and CMV-seronegative. Both conserved end residues are part of each CDR3. The D gene is left open where the match is weak. Expanded clones get a size class; other rows say once, few or many, or leave the size out.

TRBV29-1	.	.	TRBJ2-5	CSVGAGTQETQYF	TGCAGCGTTGGCGCGGGAACTCAAGAGACCCAGTACTTC
TRBV6-6	.	TRBD1	TRBJ2-5	CASNEGQGQETQYF	TGTGCCAGCAACGAAGGACAGGGACAAGAGACCCAGTACTTC
TRBV7-7	.	TRBD2	TRBJ2-2	CASSLLGGSTGELFF	TGTGCCAGCAGCTTATTGGGCGGGAGCACCGGGGAGCTGTTTTTT
TRBV7-8	.	TRBD1	TRBJ1-2	CASSLGQTGGRGFGGYTF	TGTGCCAGCAGCTTAGGGCAAACAGGGGGCAGGGGGTTTGGAGGCTACACCTTC
TRBV5-1	few	.	TRBJ1-2	CASSSDSIYGYTF	TGCGCCAGCAGCTCCGACAGTATCTATGGCTACACCTTC
TRBV28	.	.	TRBJ1-1	CASLSPRGSNTEAFF	TGTGCCAGCCTATCTCCACGAGGATCGAACACTGAAGCTTTCTTT
TRBV20-1	.	.	TRBJ1-3	CSAATGNTIYF	TGCAGTGCAGCCACCGGAAACACCATATATTTT
TRBV27	.	TRBD1	TRBJ2-7	CASTGTGAHEQYF	TGTGCCAGCACGGGGACAGGGGCCCACGAGCAGTACTTC
TRBV5-4	.	.	TRBJ2-5	CASSLGLQETQYF	TGTGCCAGCAGCTTGGGGCTCCAAGAGACCCAGTACTTC
TRBV28	once	TRBD1	TRBJ2-7	CASRSTTGTGQTYEQYF	TGTGCCAGCAGGTCTACCACCGGGACAGGGCAAACTTACGAGCAGTACTTC
TRBV6-5	.	.	TRBJ2-5	CASSEVWSSETQYF	TGTGCCAGCAGTGAAGTCTGGAGTTCGGAGACCCAGTACTTC
TRBV5-1	.	.	TRBJ2-7	CASSAEYEQYF	TGCGCCAGCAGCGCTGAGTACGAGCAGTACTTC
TRBV6-1	.	.	TRBJ1-3	CASSKWSGNTIYF	TGTGCCAGCTCTAAGTGGTCTGGAAACACCATATATTTT
TRBV18	.	.	TRBJ1-2	CASSRGIGLDGYTF	TGTGCCAGCTCAAGGGGGATAGGTCTGGATGGCTACACCTTC
TRBV28	once	.	TRBJ2-5	CASSLTGINQETQYF	TGTGCCAGCAGTTTAACAGGGATTAACCAAGAGACCCAGTACTTC
TRBV19	.	.	TRBJ2-4	CASSVPGAKNIQYF	TGTGCCAGTAGCGTACCCGGGGCCAAAAACATTCAGTACTTC